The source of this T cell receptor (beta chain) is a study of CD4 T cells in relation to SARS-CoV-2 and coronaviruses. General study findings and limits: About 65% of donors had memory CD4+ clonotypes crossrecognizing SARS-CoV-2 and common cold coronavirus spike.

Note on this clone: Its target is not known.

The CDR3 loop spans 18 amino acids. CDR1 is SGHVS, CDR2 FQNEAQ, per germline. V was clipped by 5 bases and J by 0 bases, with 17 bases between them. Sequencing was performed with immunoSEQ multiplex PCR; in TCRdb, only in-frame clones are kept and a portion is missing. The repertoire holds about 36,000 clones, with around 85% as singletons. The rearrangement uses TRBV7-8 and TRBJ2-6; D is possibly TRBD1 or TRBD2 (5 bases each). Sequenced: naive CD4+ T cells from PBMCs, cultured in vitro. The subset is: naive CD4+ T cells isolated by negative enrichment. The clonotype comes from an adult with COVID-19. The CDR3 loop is CASSVPGLDFSGANVLTF. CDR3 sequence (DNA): TGTGCCAGCAGCGTCCCGGGGCTGGATTTCTCTGGGGCCAACGTCCTGACTTTC.